The 32 T cell receptor beta chains presented below share a single source sample, sequenced in a study of beta chain features in type 1 diabetes. The investigators reverse transcribed all of the isolated RNA, so they sequenced expressed TCRB transcripts. Only in-frame clones appear in the TCRdb table, and some are missing; sequencing was by immunoSEQ multiplex PCR. The sample lists 300,000 to 450,000 clones; around 10% were seen once. Their cognate antigens are unknown. Findings of the study overall: All four CD4+ subsets from Type 1 diabetes patients carried moderately but significantly shorter TCRB CDR3s.

Sequenced sample: central memory CD4+ T cells from blood. Receptors were obtained from a man aged 30 to 45 with type 1 diabetes.

This clone was recorded only once. The chain employs TRBV19 and TRBJ1-5, with D hard to call. CDR3 size: 15 residues. V lost 3 bases and J 8 bases, leaving 17 bases between the germline ends. The germline V gene encodes CDR1 LNHDA and CDR2 SQIVND (reference sequence). CDR3 bases: TGTGCCAGTAGTATTCGGCTCTCCCCCGGGGAGCCCCAGCATTTT. This codes for CASSIRLSPGEPQHF.

This clone was recorded at least ten times. The V gene is TRBV29-1, the J gene TRBJ2-6, with unresolved D. V lost 4 bases and J lost 2, with 9 bases in between. The CDR3 is made up of 14 amino acids. Germline V gene lookup returns CDR1 SQVTM and CDR2 ANQGSEA. The CDR3 coding sequence is TGCAGCGTTGTAGAAGAGGCTGGGGCCAACGTCCTGACTTTC. It translates to CSVVEEAGANVLTF.

The rearrangement joins TRBV29-1 to TRBJ1-1; no firm D call. In germline, CDR1 is SQVTM, CDR2 ANQGSEA. Trimming removed 1 base at V and 3 bases at J, with 12 bases between. CDR3 length: 14 residues. This CDR3 is CSVEGQSRDTEAFF. In DNA, the CDR3 is TGCAGCGTTGAAGGGCAGTCTCGGGACACTGAAGCTTTCTTT.

This clone was observed many times. This rearrangement joins TRBV5-8 to TRBJ1-2; D not certain. Germline V lookup: CDR1 SGHTS, CDR2 YDEGEE. CDR3 length: 13 amino acids. The V gene lost 0 bases and the J gene lost 5 bases, with 8 bases spanning the gap. The CDR3 DNA reads as TGTGCCAGCAGCTTGGGACGGCGGTATGGCTACACCTTC. Translation gives CASSLGRRYGYTF.

A few counts support this clone. This sequence joins TRBV19 and TRBJ2-5; a possible D gene is TRBD1 (6 bases). Trimming removed 7 bases from V and 1 base from J, with 13 bases in between. The CDR3 runs to 14 residues. The germline V gene encodes CDR1 LNHDA and CDR2 SQIVND (reference sequence). CDR3 sequence: CASTQDRFQETQYF. CDR3 DNA: TGTGCCAGTACCCAAGACAGGTTCCAAGAGACCCAGTACTTC.

This chain's CDR3 is CASSLTGGLPNEQFF. The CDR3 bases are TGCGCCAGCAGCCTGACAGGGGGGCTCCCTAATGAGCAGTTCTTC. The chain has TRBV5-1 and TRBJ2-1, with TRBD1 matching over 9 bases. The CDR3 contains 15 residues. V lost 4 bases to trimming and J lost 7 bases; unmatched junction nucleotides: 9. Per the germline V gene, CDR1 is SGHRS and CDR2 is YFSETQ.

A few counts support this clone. The chain links TRBV11-1 to TRBJ1-5; perhaps TRBD1 as D (6 bases). CDR1 is SGHAT and CDR2 is FQDESV in the germline V gene (reference sequence). The CDR3 runs 15 residues. V was trimmed by 3 bases and J by 10 bases, leaving 19 bases between them. CDR3: CASSLSGQLGSPQHF. DNA for the CDR3: TGTGCCAGCAGCTTGAGCGGACAGCTGGGTTCCCCCCAGCATTTT.

This sequence joins TRBV5-4 and TRBJ2-1; D is unclear. V lost 4 bases and J 7 bases, leaving 15 bases between the germline ends. CDR1 is SGHNT and CDR2 is YYREEE in the germline V gene (reference sequence). CDR3 length: 14 amino acids. CDR3 DNA: TGTGCCAGCAGCAGGGTATCCTCAGAGAATGAGCAGTTCTTC. The encoded protein is CASSRVSSENEQFF. The variable domain in full, completed from reference TRBV5-4 and TRBJ2-1, reads ETGVTQSPTHLIKTRGQQVTLRCSSQSGHNTVSWYQQALGQGPQFIFQYYREEENGRGNFPPRFSGLQFPNYSSELNVNALELDDSALYLCASSRVSSENEQFFGPGTRLTVL.

DNA of the CDR3: TGTGCCAGCAGCTTAAGGAACAGGGCAGGAAACACCATATATTTT. This gives the protein CASSLRNRAGNTIYF. V usage is TRBV11-2 and J usage is TRBJ1-3; D is perhaps TRBD1 (6 bases). The length of the CDR3 is 15 residues. Trimming took 2 bases from V and 4 from J, leaving 12 bases between them. Germline V lookup: CDR1 SGHAT, CDR2 FQNNGV.

The chain combines TRBV14 with TRBJ2-5; 8 nucleotides match TRBD2. Unmatched junction bases numbered 8, after V lost 1 base and J lost 7 bases. CDR3 length: 15 residues. The germline CDR1 and CDR2 sequences are SGHDN and FVKESK. CDR3 nucleotides: TGTGCCAGCAGCCAAGCCATGACTCGGGGGGGGACCCAGTACTTC. This translates into CASSQAMTRGGTQYF.

With respect to this clone: This specimen includes other DNA sequences encoding the same CDR3. V and J are TRBV19 and TRBJ1-5; D not resolved. Germline assignment: CDR1 LNHDA and CDR2 SQIVND (reference sequence). This CDR3 is 11 amino acids long. CDR3 DNA sequence: TGTGCGGGAGGGTACAATCAGCCCCAGCATTTT. It codes for CAGGYNQPQHF.

This chain uses TRBV6-5 with TRBJ1-4, with D perhaps matching TRBD1 (5 bases). CDR3 length: 14 residues. Trimming pared 5 bases from V and 2 bases from J, leaving 9 bases between. Germline V gene lookup returns CDR1 MNHEY and CDR2 SVGAGI. The CDR3 spells CASSDSFTNEKLFF. In nucleotides, the CDR3 is TGTGCCAGCAGTGACAGTTTTACTAATGAAAAACTGTTTTTT.

The chain is built from TRBV28 and TRBJ1-1; D perhaps matches TRBD1 (5 bases). The CDR3 loop spans 15 amino acids. CDR1 and CDR2 (germline): MDHEN, SYDVKM. V was trimmed by 4 bases and J by 2 bases, leaving 14 bases between them. CDR3 sequence: CASSYISGPNTEAFF. The CDR3, as DNA: TGTGCCAGCAGTTACATTTCAGGGCCAAACACTGAAGCTTTCTTT.

A few counts support this clone. The chain uses TRBV7-2 and TRBJ1-2; TRBD1 agrees at 7 bases. This CDR3 region has 14 residues. With 2 bases clipped from V and 6 bases from J, the junction kept 6 bases outside the gene matches. The germline V gene has CDR1 SGHTA and CDR2 FQGNSA. The CDR3 sequence: CASSLPGQVHGYTF. CDR3 bases: TGTGCCAGCAGCTTACCCGGACAGGTACATGGCTACACCTTC.

The V gene is TRBV14, the J gene TRBJ2-7; 9 bases are shared with TRBD2. With 4 bases clipped from V and 4 bases from J, the junction kept 2 bases outside the gene matches. The CDR3 runs to 13 residues. Germline V gene lookup returns CDR1 SGHDN and CDR2 FVKESK. This chain's CDR3 is CASSLSGGYEQYF. The CDR3 DNA sequence: TGTGCCAGCAGCCTAAGCGGGGGGTACGAGCAGTACTTC. Full variable domain (rest looked up from reference TRBV14 and TRBJ2-7): EAGVTQFPSHSVIEKGQTVTLRCDPISGHDNLYWYRRVMGKEIKFLLHFVKESKQDESGMPNNRFLAERTGGTYSTLKVQPAELEDSGVYFCASSLSGGYEQYFGPGTRLTVT.

This chain links TRBV11-3 with TRBJ2-3; D is unresolved. V shed 0 bases and J shed 0 bases, with 10 bases lying between them. CDR3 length equals 16 residues. Germline V gene sequence: CDR1 SGHNT, CDR2 YENEEA. The CDR3 nucleotides read TGTGCCAGCAGCTTAGATCGGGTGACTAGCACAGATACGCAGTATTTT. Protein sequence: CASSLDRVTSTDTQYF. Full variable domain (outside the CDR3, taken from reference TRBV11-3 and TRBJ2-3): EAGVVQSPRYKIIEKKQPVAFWCNPISGHNTLYWYLQNLGQGPELLIRYENEEAVDDSQLPKDRFSAERLKGVDSTLKIQPAELGDSAVYLCASSLDRVTSTDTQYFGPGTRLTVL.

The chain uses TRBV5-1 and TRBJ1-5; D may be TRBD1 (5 bases). V shed 0 bases and J shed 6 bases, with 16 bases lying between them. This CDR3 has 16 residues. The germline V gene has CDR1 SGHRS and CDR2 YFSETQ. The CDR3 nucleotides are TGCGCCAGCAGCTTGGATGGCCTGACAGATGGTCAGCCCCAGCATTTT. This gives the protein CASSLDGLTDGQPQHF.

The J gene is TRBJ2-1, the V gene TRBV6-1; D possibly corresponds to TRBD2 (6 bases). The germline V gene encodes CDR1 MNHNS and CDR2 SASEGT. The CDR3 is 13 residues long. V was cut by 6 bases and J by 4 bases, with 10 bases left in between. The CDR3 nucleotides are TGTGCCAGCAGGGGTGCGGGGTACAATGAGCAGTTCTTC. It translates to CASRGAGYNEQFF.

This clone appeared a few times. Other DNA sequences in the sample encode the same CDR3. The chain links TRBV28 to TRBJ2-5; D gene ambiguous. The CDR3 loop spans 11 amino acids. Looked up from germline, CDR1 is MDHEN and CDR2 is SYDVKM. With 4 bases removed from V and 1 base from J, the gap between germline ends came to 1 base. Written as DNA, the CDR3 is TGTGCCAGCAGTTCCCAAGAGACCCAGTACTTC. Protein: CASSSQETQYF.

By sample fraction, this clone is medium-sized (0.01 to 0.1%). This chain joins TRBV18 and TRBJ2-1, with 9 bases lining up with TRBD1. V lost 4 bases, J lost 7 bases, and 8 bases stayed unmatched. CDR1 and CDR2 from the germline V gene are KGHSH and LQKENI. The CDR3 consists of 15 residues. The CDR3: CASSLTGQGRNEQFF. The CDR3 bases are TGTGCCAGCTCACTCACGGGACAGGGACGAAATGAGCAGTTCTTC.

Ten or more counts support this clone. V and J are TRBV7-9 and TRBJ1-4; D is unresolved. V was pared by 0 bases and J by 8 bases, with 10 bases between. This CDR3 region has 14 residues. The germline gives CDR1 SEHNR, CDR2 FQNEAQ (reference sequence). CDR3 amino acids: CASSLAGIKEKLFF. In DNA form, the CDR3 reads TGTGCCAGCAGCTTAGCTGGGATCAAAGAAAAACTGTTTTTT.

The gene calls are TRBV19 and TRBJ2-6, with unresolved D. The CDR3 loop spans 15 amino acids. The V end lost 1 base, the J end lost 5 bases, and 9 bases lay between the germline ends. Germline CDR1 LNHDA, CDR2 SQIVND (reference sequence). The chain's CDR3 is CASSIVPLRANVLTF. CDR3 in DNA: TGTGCCAGTAGTATAGTTCCTCTCCGGGCCAACGTCCTGACTTTC.

The chain has TRBV11-2 and TRBJ2-5; 12 positions match TRBD2. The V gene end was trimmed by 1 base and the J gene end by 4 bases; junction bases not matched to a gene: 1. The length of the CDR3 is 15 residues. Germline-derived CDR1 and CDR2 are SGHAT and FQNNGV. CDR3: CASSLGLAGAETQYF. CDR3 DNA sequence: TGTGCCAGCAGCTTAGGACTAGCGGGAGCAGAGACCCAGTACTTC.

This clone was counted between two and nine times. This rearrangement joins TRBV28 to TRBJ1-2; D remains ambiguous. Germline CDR1 MDHEN, CDR2 SYDVKM. This CDR3 has 14 residues. V lost 2 bases and J lost 2, with 9 bases in between. CDR3 loop: CASSLPTVNYGYTF. CDR3 bases: TGTGCCAGCAGTTTACCTACAGTGAACTATGGCTACACCTTC.

The chain has TRBV10-3 and TRBJ1-1, with D perhaps TRBD1 (5 bases). Germline-derived CDR1 and CDR2 are ENHRY and SYGVKD. Trimming pared 8 bases from V and 6 bases from J, leaving 16 bases between. The CDR3 is 13 amino acids. CDR3 nucleotides: TGTGCCATCTCCCCCGGGGGAAGCTCTGAAGCTTTCTTT. It codes for CAISPGGSSEAFF.

This clone was counted a few times. The chain recombines TRBV5-8 with TRBJ2-7, with a tentative D call TRBD1 (5 bases). V dropped 5 bases and J dropped 6 bases, with 18 bases sitting between them. This CDR3 has 14 residues. Looked up from germline, CDR1 is SGHTS and CDR2 is YDEGEE. In DNA, the CDR3 is TGTGCCAGCAGTTCACAGCAGGGTCTTGGCGAGCAGTACTTC. This codes for CASSSQQGLGEQYF.

Only a few counts were recorded for this clone. This specimen includes other DNA sequences encoding the same CDR3. The chain recombines TRBV6-5 with TRBJ2-2; D may be TRBD1 (5 bases). CDR1 is MNHEY, CDR2 SVGAGI, per germline. The CDR3 is made up of 14 amino acids. Trimming stripped 2 bases from V and 1 base from J, with 5 bases between. As DNA, the CDR3 is TGTGCCAGCAGTTACAGGGGGAACACCGGGGAGCTGTTTTTT. It is translated as CASSYRGNTGELFF.

This clone was recorded at least ten times. Other nucleotide sequences in the sample specify the same CDR3. The chain links TRBV19 to TRBJ2-7, with TRBD1 matching 7 bases. Germline CDR1 LNHDA, CDR2 SQIVND (reference sequence). This CDR3 region has 12 residues. Germline trimming cut 9 bases from V and 2 bases from J; bases unmatched to any gene: 4. As DNA, the CDR3 is TGTGCCAGCTCGACAGGGCCCTACGAGCAGTACTTC. This gives the protein CASSTGPYEQYF.

The gene calls are TRBV5-4 and TRBJ1-2; 7 bases align to TRBD1. Germline-derived CDR1 and CDR2 are SGHNT and YYREEE (reference sequence). This CDR3 contains 17 residues. The junction had 15 bases not matched to a gene; V was cut back by 3 bases and J by 4 bases. The DNA of the CDR3 is TGTGCCAGCAGCTCGTGGACAGGTCCTCCTCTATTCTATGGCTACACCTTC. It specifies CASSSWTGPPLFYGYTF.

V gene TRBV7-2 combines with J gene TRBJ2-3; TRBD2 matches at 7 bases. After removal of 3 bases from V and 3 bases from J, the junction contained 6 bases not matched to a gene. The CDR3 is 15 residues long. Germline CDR1 SGHTA, CDR2 FQGNSA. The CDR3 DNA reads TGTGCCAGCAGCTTCGCGGGAGATGCGACAGATACGCAGTATTTT. It specifies CASSFAGDATDTQYF.

The table lists this clone with a few counts. The DNA for the CDR3 is TGTGCCAGCAGTTCGACCGACAGGGTCAACCAAGAGACCCAGTACTTC. Translation gives CASSSTDRVNQETQYF. The chain combines TRBV6-6 with TRBJ2-5; TRBD1 matches at 7 bases. The V segment lost 4 bases and the J segment 0 bases; nucleotides outside the gene matches: 8. The CDR3 extends over 16 amino acids. Looked up from germline, CDR1 is MNHNY and CDR2 is SVGAGI (reference sequence).

The table lists this clone with a few counts. This chain connects TRBV18 to TRBJ2-7; D unclear. CDR3 length: 14 amino acids. Trimming stripped 3 bases from V and 3 bases from J, with 12 bases between. Germline-derived CDR1 and CDR2 are KGHSH and LQKENI. Here the CDR3 DNA reads TGTGCCAGCTCACCCTCGATAGAAGGCTACGAGCAGTACTTC. Its translation: CASSPSIEGYEQYF. Full variable domain (missing parts from reference TRBV18 and TRBJ2-7): NAGVMQNPRHLVRRRGQEARLRCSPMKGHSHVYWYRQLPEEGLKFMVYLQKENIIDESGMPKERFSAEFPKEGPSILRIQQVVRGDSAAYFCASSPSIEGYEQYFGPGTRLTVT.